This T cell receptor beta chain was sequenced in a study of T cell responses to AZD1222 COVID-19 vaccine. Note on this clone: Its antigen is currently unknown.

Method: immunoSEQ multiplex PCR; TCRdb's copy keeps in-frame clones and lacks some. Its clone listing holds 150,000 or so clones. Study-wide points: Compared with day 0, the breadth and depth of the Spike-specific TCR repertoire rose significantly after two doses of AZD1222. Seropositive AZD1222 recipients at baseline numbered only five or six. The donor cohort was predominantly white British with a female majority, and clonal diversity may have been underestimated.

Specimen: peripheral blood. This receptor was taken from an adult in good health.

The CDR3 bases are TGTGCCAGCAGTCCCGGGACCTTGAACACTGAAGCTTTCTTT. It translates to CASSPGTLNTEAFF. The rearrangement links TRBV6-5 to TRBJ1-1; D might be TRBD1 (5 bases). Germline V gene lookup returns CDR1 MNHEY and CDR2 SVGAGI. This CDR3 has 14 amino acids. The germline V and J ends were trimmed by 5 bases and 0 bases, with 10 bases remaining between them.